This TCR beta chain was found in a study of T cell repertoires in cytomegalovirus infection. Study-wide results and caveats: Based on cumulative public TCR beta family frequency, carriers of CMV plus the relevant HLA were identified.

V lost 0 bases and J lost 1, with 9 bases in between. CDR1 is SGHTA, CDR2 FQGNSA, per germline. The CDR3 is 15 amino acids. This clonotype was counted at least ten times. The antigen is unknown. TCRdb reanalysed the reads using MiXCR and keeps one entry per CDR3 protein. The sample yields nearly 700,000 distinct CDR3 sequences, around 35% seen once. The chain has TRBV7-2 and TRBJ1-1; TRBD1 is a possible D gene (5 bases). Material: cultured PBMCs, obtained from culture after CMV antigen stimulation. This sequence was found in a human donor in good health (CMV status not recorded). Some clones in this sample may be carry-over from other donors' samples. The CDR3 sequence is CASSLAGTGNTEAFF. In DNA, the CDR3 is TGTGCCAGCAGCTTAGCAGGGACGGGGAACACTGAAGCTTTCTTT.